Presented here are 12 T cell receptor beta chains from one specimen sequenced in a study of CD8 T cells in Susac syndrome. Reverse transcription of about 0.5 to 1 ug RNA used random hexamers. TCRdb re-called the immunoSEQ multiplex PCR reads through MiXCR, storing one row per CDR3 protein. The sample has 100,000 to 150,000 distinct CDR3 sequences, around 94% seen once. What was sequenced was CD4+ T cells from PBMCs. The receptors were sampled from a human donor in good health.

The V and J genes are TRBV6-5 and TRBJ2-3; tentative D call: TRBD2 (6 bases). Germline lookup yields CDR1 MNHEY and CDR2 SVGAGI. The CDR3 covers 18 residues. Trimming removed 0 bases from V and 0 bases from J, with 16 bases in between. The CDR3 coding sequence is TGTGCCAGCAGTTACTCGCCCCCCGGGACTCTCAGCACAGATACGCAGTATTTT. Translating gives CASSYSPPGTLSTDTQYF.

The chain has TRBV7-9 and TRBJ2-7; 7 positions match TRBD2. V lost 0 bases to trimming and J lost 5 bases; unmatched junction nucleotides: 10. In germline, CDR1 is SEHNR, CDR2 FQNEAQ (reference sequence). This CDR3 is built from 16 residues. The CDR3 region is CASSLAWAGRIHEQYF. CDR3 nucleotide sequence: TGTGCCAGCAGCTTAGCGTGGGCCGGGAGGATCCACGAGCAGTACTTC.

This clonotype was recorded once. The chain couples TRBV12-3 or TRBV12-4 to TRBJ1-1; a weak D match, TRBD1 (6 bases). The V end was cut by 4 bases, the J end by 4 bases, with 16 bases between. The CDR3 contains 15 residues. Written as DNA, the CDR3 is TGTGCCAGCAGTTCGGTACCAGGGGTAGGCACTGAAGCTTTCTTT. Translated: CASSSVPGVGTEAFF.

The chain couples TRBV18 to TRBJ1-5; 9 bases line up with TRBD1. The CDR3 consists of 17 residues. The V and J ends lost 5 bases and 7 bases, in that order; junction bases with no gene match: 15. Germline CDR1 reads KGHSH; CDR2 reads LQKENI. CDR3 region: CASSASGQGSLEQPQHF. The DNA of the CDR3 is TGTGCCAGCTCAGCCTCCGGACAGGGGTCCTTGGAACAGCCCCAGCATTTT.

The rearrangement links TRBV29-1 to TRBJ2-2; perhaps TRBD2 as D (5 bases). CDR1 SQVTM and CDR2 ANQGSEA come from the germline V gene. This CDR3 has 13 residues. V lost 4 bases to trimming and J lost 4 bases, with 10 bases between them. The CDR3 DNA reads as TGCAGCGTTGGACGGCGGGTCACCGGGGAGCTGTTTTTT. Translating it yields CSVGRRVTGELFF.

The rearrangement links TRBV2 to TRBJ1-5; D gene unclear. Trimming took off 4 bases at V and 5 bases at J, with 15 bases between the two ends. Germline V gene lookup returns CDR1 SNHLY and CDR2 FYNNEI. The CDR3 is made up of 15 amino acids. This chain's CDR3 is CASSGSRDWYQPQHF. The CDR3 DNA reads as TGTGCCAGCAGTGGATCGAGAGATTGGTATCAGCCCCAGCATTTT.

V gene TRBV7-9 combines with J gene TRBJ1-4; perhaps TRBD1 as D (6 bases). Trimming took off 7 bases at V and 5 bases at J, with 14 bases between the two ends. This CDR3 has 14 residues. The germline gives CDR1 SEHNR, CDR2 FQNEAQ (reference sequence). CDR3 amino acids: CASTRRGGNEKLFF. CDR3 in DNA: TGTGCCAGCACCAGGAGGGGGGGGAATGAAAAACTGTTTTTT.

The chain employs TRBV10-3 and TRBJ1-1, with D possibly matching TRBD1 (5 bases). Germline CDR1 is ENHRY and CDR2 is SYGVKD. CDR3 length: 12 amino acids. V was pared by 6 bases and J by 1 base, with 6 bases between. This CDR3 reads CAIRQANTEAFF. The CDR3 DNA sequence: TGTGCCATCAGACAGGCGAACACTGAAGCTTTCTTT.

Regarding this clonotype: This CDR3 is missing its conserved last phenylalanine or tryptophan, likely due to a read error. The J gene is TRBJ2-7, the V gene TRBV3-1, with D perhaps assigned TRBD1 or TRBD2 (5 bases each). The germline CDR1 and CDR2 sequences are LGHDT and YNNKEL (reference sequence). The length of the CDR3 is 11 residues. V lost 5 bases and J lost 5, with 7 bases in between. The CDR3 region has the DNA TGTGCCAGCAGCTTGGGACACGAGCAGTACCTC. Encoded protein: CASSLGHEQYL.

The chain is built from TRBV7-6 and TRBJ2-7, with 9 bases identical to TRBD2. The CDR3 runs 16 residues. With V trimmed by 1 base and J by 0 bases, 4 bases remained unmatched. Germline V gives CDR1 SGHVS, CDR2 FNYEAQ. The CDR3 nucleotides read TGTGCCAGCAGCTTAGGACCTAGCGGGACCTCCTACGAGCAGTACTTC. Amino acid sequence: CASSLGPSGTSYEQYF.

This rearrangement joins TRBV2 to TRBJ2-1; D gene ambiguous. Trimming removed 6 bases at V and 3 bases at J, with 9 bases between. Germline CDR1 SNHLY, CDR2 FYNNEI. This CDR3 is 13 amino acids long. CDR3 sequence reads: CASSRSVYNEQFF. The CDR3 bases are TGTGCCAGCAGCCGTTCGGTCTACAATGAGCAGTTCTTC. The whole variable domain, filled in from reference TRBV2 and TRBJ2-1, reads EPEVTQTPSHQVTQMGQEVILRCVPISNHLYFYWYRQILGQKVEFLVSFYNNEISEKSEIFDDQFSVERPDGSNFTLKIRSTKLEDSAMYFCASSRSVYNEQFFGPGTRLTVL.

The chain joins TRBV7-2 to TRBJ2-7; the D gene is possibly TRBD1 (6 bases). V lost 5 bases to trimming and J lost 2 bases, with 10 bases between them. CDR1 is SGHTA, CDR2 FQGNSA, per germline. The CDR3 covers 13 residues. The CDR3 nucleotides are TGTGCCAGCAGCCCTTGGGACACCTACGAGCAGTACTTC. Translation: CASSPWDTYEQYF.